This record looks at one T cell receptor beta chain sequence and its context. This clonotype was picked up a small number of times. The target of this receptor is not known. Within one base of it there is no much larger clone, and no base qualities were kept. The entry originates in a study of CD8 T cells in ankylosing spondylitis (dated by TCRdb to about 2017). Describing the broader study: The study set out to find disease-linked TCR variants by profiling T cell receptor beta repertoires in ankylosing spondylitis patients and healthy donors. Peripheral blood samples were taken, and synovial fluid was additionally collected from ankylosing spondylitis patients. The full study cohort comprised around 25 ankylosing spondylitis patients and over a hundred healthy donors. The paper as a whole reports these results and caveats: The disease-linked clones had a CD8+ phenotype and were found at relatively low frequencies in peripheral blood. Significant enrichment of the disease-linked clones was reported in matched synovial fluid samples from ankylosing spondylitis patients. Blood from ankylosing spondylitis patients appeared to be characterized by a TCR beta motif composed of several highly homologous amino acid variants. Some motif variants were previously reported in synovial fluid and blood of reactive arthritis patients, suggesting common disease-initiation mechanisms.

These reads were obtained on an Illumina HiSeq 2500. Quantitative 5'-RACE with molecular barcodes was the method used to prepare the TCR beta libraries. In the authors' own workflow: To identify disease-linked TCR variants, a new computational method was used, one built on a probabilistic model of VDJ rearrangement. TCRdb itself trimmed the public reads at Q25 with fastp, ran MiXCR and retained productive beta chains. Records with the same CDR3 protein are collapsed into one entry carrying the most frequent genes and DNA. TCRdb, not the authors, supplied the V and J calls. The sample table lists 750,000 to 850,000 distinct CDR3 sequences, 12% of them with a count of one. More than 0.5% of the sample goes to the ten largest clones. From a lookup of the germline V gene, CDR1 and CDR2 are SGHVS and FNYEAQ. The CDR3, cysteine through phenylalanine, is 16 amino acids long. Only the CDR3 DNA is retained, 48 bases long and in frame from the first base. Trimming removed 5 bases from V and 1 base from J, leaving 17 bases between the germline ends.

The chain uses TRBV7-6 and TRBJ1-1, with TRBD1 perhaps the D gene, on 6 matching bases. The sample was blood, either unsorted or a sorted T cell fraction (not recorded which). The clonotype comes from a male donor with ankylosing spondylitis. The CDR3 protein sequence reads: CASSQFPQGTNTEAFF. The DNA sequence is given as TGTGCCAGCAGCCAGTTCCCCCAGGGGACGAACACTGAAGCTTTCTTT.